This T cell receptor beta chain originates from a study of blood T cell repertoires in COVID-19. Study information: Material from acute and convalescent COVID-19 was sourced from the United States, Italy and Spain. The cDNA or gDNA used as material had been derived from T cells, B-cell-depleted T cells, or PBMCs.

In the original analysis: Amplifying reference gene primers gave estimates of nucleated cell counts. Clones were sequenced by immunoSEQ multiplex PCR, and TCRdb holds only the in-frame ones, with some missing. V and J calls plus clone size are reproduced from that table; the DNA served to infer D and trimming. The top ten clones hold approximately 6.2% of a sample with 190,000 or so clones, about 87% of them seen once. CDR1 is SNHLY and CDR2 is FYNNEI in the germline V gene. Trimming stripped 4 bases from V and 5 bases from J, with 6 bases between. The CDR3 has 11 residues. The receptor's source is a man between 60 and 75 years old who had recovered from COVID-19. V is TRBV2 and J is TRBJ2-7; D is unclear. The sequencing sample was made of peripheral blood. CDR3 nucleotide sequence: TGTGCCAGCAGTGTACTCCACGAGCAGTACTTC. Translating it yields CASSVLHEQYF. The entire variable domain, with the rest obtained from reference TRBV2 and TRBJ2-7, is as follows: EPEVTQTPSHQVTQMGQEVILRCVPISNHLYFYWYRQILGQKVEFLVSFYNNEISEKSEIFDDQFSVERPDGSNFTLKIRSTKLEDSAMYFCASSVLHEQYFGPGTRLTVT.